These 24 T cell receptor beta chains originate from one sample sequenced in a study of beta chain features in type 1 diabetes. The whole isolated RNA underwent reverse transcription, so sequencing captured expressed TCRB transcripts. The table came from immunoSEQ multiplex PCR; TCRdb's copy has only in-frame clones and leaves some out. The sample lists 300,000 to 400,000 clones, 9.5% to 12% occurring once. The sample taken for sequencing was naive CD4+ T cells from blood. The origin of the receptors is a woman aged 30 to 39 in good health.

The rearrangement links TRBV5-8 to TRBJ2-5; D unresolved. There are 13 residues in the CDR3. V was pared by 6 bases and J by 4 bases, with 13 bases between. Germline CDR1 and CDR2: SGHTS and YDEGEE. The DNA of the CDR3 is TGTGCCAGCAACCCAACCGAGATAGAGACCCAGTACTTC. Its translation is CASNPTEIETQYF. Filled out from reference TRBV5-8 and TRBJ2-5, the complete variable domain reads EAGVTQSPTHLIKTRGQQATLRCSPISGHTSVYWYQQALGLGLQFLLWYDEGEERNRGNFPPRFSGRQFPNYSSELNVNALELEDSALYLCASNPTEIETQYFGPGTRLLVL.

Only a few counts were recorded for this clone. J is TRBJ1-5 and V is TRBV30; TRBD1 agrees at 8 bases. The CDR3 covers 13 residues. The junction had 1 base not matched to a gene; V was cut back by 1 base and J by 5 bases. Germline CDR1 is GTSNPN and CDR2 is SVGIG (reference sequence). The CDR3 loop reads CAWSETGDQPQHF. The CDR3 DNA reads TGTGCCTGGAGTGAGACAGGGGATCAGCCCCAGCATTTT.

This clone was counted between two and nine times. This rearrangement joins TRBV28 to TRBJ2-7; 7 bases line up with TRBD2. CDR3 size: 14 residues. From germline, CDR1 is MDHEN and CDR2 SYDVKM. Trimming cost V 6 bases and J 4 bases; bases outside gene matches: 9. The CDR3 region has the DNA TGTGCCAGCAGATCTGGACACGGGGGGTACGAGCAGTACTTC. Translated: CASRSGHGGYEQYF. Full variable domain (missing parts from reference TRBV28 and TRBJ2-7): DVKVTQSSRYLVKRTGEKVFLECVQDMDHENMFWYRQDPGLGLRLIYFSYDVKMKEKGDIPEGYSVSREKKERFSLILESASTNQTSMYLCASRSGHGGYEQYFGPGTRLTVT.

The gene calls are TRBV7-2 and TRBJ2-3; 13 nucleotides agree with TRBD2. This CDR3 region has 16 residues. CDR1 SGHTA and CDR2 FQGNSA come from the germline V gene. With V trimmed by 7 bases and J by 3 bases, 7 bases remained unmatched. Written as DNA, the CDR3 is TGTGCCAGCAACGGACTAGCGGGAGCCAGGACAGATACGCAGTATTTT. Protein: CASNGLAGARTDTQYF.

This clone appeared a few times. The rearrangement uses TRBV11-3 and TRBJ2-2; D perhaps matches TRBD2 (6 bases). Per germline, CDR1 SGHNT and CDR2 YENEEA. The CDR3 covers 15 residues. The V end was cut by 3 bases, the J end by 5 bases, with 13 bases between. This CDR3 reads CASSLSPGGTGELFF. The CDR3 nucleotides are TGTGCCAGCAGCTTGTCCCCCGGGGGAACCGGGGAGCTGTTTTTT.

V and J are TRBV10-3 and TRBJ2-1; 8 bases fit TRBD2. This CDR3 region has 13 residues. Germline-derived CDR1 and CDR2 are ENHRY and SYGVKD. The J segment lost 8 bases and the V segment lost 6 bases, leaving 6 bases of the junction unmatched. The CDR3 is CAIRTGTRDEQFF. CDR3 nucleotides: TGTGCCATCAGGACCGGGACTAGGGATGAGCAGTTCTTC.

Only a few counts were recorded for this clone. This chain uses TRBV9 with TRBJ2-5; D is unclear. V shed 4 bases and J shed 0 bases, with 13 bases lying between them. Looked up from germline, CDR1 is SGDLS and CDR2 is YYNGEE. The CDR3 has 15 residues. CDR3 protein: CASSPLEWYQETQYF. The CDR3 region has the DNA TGTGCCAGCAGCCCCCTTGAGTGGTACCAAGAGACCCAGTACTTC. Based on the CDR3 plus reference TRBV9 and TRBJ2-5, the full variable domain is DSGVTQTPKHLITATGQRVTLRCSPRSGDLSVYWYQQSLDQGLQFLIQYYNGEERAKGNILERFSAQQFPDLHSELNLSSLELGDSALYFCASSPLEWYQETQYFGPGTRLLVL.

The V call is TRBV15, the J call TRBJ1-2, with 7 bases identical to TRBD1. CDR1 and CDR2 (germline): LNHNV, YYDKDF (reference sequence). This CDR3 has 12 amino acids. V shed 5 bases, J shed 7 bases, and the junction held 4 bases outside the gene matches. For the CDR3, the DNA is TGTGCCACCAGCTATCGGACAGGTGGCTACACCTTC. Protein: CATSYRTGGYTF.

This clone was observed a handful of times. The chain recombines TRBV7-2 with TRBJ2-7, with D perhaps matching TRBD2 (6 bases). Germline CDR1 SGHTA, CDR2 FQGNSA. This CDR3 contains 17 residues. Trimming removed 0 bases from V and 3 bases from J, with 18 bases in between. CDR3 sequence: CASSLAQTPWRGYEQYF. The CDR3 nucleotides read TGTGCCAGCAGCTTAGCGCAGACACCATGGCGGGGCTACGAGCAGTACTTC.

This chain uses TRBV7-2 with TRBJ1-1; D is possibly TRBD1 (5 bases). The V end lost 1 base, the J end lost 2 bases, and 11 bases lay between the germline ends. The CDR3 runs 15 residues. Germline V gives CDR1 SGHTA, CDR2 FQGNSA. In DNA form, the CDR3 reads TGTGCCAGCAGCTTAGGCGCCGGGACTAACACTGAAGCTTTCTTT. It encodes CASSLGAGTNTEAFF. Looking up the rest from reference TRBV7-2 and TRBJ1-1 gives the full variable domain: GAGVSQSPSNKVTEKGKDVELRCDPISGHTALYWYRQSLGQGLEFLIYFQGNSAPDKSGLPSDRFSAERTGGSVSTLTIQRTQQEDSAVYLCASSLGAGTNTEAFFGQGTRLTVV.

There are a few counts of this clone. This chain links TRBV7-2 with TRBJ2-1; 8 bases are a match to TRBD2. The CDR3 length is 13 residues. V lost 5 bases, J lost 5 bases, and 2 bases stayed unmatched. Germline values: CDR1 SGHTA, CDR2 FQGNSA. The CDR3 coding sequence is TGTGCCAGCAGCGTACTAGCGGACAATGAGCAGTTCTTC. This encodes CASSVLADNEQFF.

The CDR3 sequence: CASNQNPGQGAHEQYF. In nucleotides, the CDR3 is TGTGCCAGCAACCAAAATCCGGGACAGGGGGCCCACGAGCAGTACTTC. The V and J genes are TRBV28 and TRBJ2-7; 12 nucleotides agree with TRBD1. The CDR3 has 16 amino acids. In germline, CDR1 is MDHEN, CDR2 SYDVKM. V dropped 7 bases and J dropped 5; count of bases not matched to a gene: 12.

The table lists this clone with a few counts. The CDR3 loop reads CASSERGGGDEQFF. The CDR3 DNA is TGTGCCAGCAGTGAACGCGGGGGCGGCGATGAGCAGTTCTTC. The chain joins TRBV25-1 to TRBJ2-1; D may be TRBD2 (7 bases). Germline loops: CDR1 MGHDK, CDR2 SYGVNS. The CDR3 contains 14 residues. V shed 2 bases and J shed 8 bases, with 13 bases lying between them.

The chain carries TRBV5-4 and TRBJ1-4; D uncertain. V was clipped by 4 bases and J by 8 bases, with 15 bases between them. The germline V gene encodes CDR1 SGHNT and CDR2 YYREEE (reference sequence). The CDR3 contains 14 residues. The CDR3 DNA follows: TGTGCCAGCAGCAATCAGGCGGGCGGCGAAAAACTGTTTTTT. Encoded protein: CASSNQAGGEKLFF.

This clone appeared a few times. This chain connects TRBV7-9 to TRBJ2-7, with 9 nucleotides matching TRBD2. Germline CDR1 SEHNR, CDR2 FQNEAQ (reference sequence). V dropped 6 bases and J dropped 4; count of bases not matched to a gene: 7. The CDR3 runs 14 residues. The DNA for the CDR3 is TGTGCCAGCAGTTCTAGCGGGGCCACGTACGAGCAGTACTTC. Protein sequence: CASSSSGATYEQYF.

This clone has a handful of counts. Here the CDR3 reads CASSLGTSPLGEQFF. CDR3 bases: TGTGCCAGCAGCTTAGGAACTAGCCCCCTGGGAGAGCAGTTCTTC. V and J are TRBV7-3 and TRBJ2-1, with a weak D call TRBD2 (6 bases). The CDR3 consists of 15 residues. V lost 2 bases to trimming and J lost 10 bases, with 18 bases between them. Germline loops: CDR1 SGHTA, CDR2 FQGTGA.

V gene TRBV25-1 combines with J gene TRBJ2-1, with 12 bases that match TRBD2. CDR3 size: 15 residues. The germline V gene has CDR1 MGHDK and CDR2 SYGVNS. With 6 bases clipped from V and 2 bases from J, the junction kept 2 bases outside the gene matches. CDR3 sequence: CASRWTSGAYNEQFF. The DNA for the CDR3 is TGTGCCAGCAGATGGACTAGCGGGGCCTACAATGAGCAGTTCTTC.

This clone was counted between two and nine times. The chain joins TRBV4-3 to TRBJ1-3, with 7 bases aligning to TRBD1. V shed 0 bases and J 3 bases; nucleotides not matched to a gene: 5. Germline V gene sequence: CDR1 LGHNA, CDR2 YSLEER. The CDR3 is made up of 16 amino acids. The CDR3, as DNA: TGCGCCAGCAGCCAAGACCGACAGGGAGGTGGAAACACCATATATTTT. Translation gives CASSQDRQGGGNTIYF.

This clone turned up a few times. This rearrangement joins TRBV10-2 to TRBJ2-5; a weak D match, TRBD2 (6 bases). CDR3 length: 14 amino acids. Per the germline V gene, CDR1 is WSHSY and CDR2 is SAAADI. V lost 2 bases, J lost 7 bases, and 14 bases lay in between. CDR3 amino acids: CASSEGNSGVTQYF. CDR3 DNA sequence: TGCGCCAGCAGTGAGGGGAACTCGGGGGTGACCCAGTACTTC.

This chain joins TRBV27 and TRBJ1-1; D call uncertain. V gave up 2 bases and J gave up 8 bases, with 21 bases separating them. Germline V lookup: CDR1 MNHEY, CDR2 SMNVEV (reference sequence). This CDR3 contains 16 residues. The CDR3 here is CASSLRGVDSVREAFF. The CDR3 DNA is TGTGCCAGCAGTTTAAGAGGTGTGGATAGCGTAAGAGAAGCTTTCTTT.

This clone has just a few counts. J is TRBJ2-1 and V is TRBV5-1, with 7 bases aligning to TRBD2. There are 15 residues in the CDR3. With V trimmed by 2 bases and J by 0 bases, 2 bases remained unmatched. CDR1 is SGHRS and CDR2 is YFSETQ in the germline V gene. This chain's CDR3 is CASSFGGTSYNEQFF. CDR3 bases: TGCGCCAGCAGCTTCGGGGGGACCTCCTACAATGAGCAGTTCTTC.

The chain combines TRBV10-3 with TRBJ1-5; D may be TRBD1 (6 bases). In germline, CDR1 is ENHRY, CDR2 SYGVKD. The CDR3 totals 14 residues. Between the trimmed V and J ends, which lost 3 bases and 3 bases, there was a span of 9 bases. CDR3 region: CAISETGTNQPQHF. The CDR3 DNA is TGTGCCATCAGTGAAACAGGGACCAATCAGCCCCAGCATTTT.

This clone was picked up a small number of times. CDR3 DNA sequence: TGTGCCAGCAGAACGACAGGCTCTGGAAACACCATATATTTT. It is translated as CASRTTGSGNTIYF. The V gene is TRBV6-5, the J gene TRBJ1-3, with D possibly TRBD1 on 6 matching bases. Trimming left V 6 bases short and J 0 bases short, with 9 bases between. There are 14 residues in the CDR3. Looked up from germline, CDR1 is MNHEY and CDR2 is SVGAGI.

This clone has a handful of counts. This CDR3 reads CASKDTTYGYTF. The DNA of the CDR3 is TGTGCCAGCAAAGATACTACCTATGGCTACACCTTC. The chain couples TRBV28 to TRBJ1-2; D not resolved. The CDR3 loop spans 12 amino acids. V gave up 7 bases and J gave up 4 bases, with 10 bases separating them. The V gene's germline CDR1 is MDHEN and CDR2 SYDVKM.